This T cell receptor beta chain originates from a study of memory CD8 T cells in hepatitis C reinfection. The wider study: Samples before reinfection came 55 to 20 weeks prior to detection.

The time point denotes: pre-reinfection, 55 to 20 weeks before reinfection detection. No in vitro expansion preceded TCR sequencing of the sorted cells. Findings of the study overall: With five donors, public clonotype conclusions could not be definitive.

Concerning this clone: What it binds is not known.

Clones were sequenced by immunoSEQ multiplex PCR, and TCRdb holds only the in-frame ones, with some missing. The data hold approximately 52,000 clones, with around 92% observed a single time. Trimming removed 3 bases at V and 2 bases at J, with 14 bases between. Per the germline V gene, CDR1 is SNHLY and CDR2 is FYNNEI. The CDR3 runs 15 residues. Material: naive CD8+ T cells sorted from blood. The chain links TRBV2 to TRBJ2-7; the D gene is possibly TRBD1 (6 bases). This clonotype originated in a young man with hepatitis C virus infection. CDR3 nucleotides: TGTGCCAGCAGTGACCCGGGACAATCCCCCTACGAGCAGTACTTC. It specifies CASSDPGQSPYEQYF.